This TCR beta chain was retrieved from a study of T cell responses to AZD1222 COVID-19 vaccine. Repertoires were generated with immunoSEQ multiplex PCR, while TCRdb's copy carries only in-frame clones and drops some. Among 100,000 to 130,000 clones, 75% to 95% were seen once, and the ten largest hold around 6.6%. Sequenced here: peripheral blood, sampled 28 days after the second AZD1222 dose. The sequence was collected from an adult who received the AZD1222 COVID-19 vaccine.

CDR3 region: CASSPGTDVYGYTF. The CDR3 nucleotides read TGTGCCAGCTCACCCGGGACAGACGTCTATGGCTACACCTTC. V is TRBV6-6 and J is TRBJ1-2; 7 nucleotides align to TRBD1. Germline trimming cut 8 bases from V and 4 bases from J; bases unmatched to any gene: 10. The length of the CDR3 is 14 residues. The germline V gene encodes CDR1 MNHNY and CDR2 SVGAGI (reference sequence).